A single sample gave rise to the 23 T cell receptor beta chains below, sequenced in a study of Graves' ophthalmopathy and Graves' hyperthyroidism. Beta-chain TCR CDR3 regions were amplified from RNA transcripts. HTBI-primed RT-PCR formed the first round, and a multiplex PCR formed the second. A single record per CDR3 protein comes from TCRdb applying MiXCR to the multiplex PCR reads. In the table there are over 450,000 distinct CDR3 sequences, 13% to 15% of which are singletons. Specimen: blood. The receptor set was obtained from a woman in her thirties with Graves' ophthalmopathy.

The chain recombines TRBV6-5 with TRBJ1-6; 9 bases line up with TRBD1. The CDR3 has 15 amino acids. V lost 4 bases and J lost 12; bases outside the gene matches: 10. Germline CDR1 and CDR2: MNHEY and SVGAGI. In DNA, the CDR3 is TGTGCCAGCAGTTTGGACAGGGGAGGTAGAAAACCCCTCCACTTT. Residues: CASSLDRGGRKPLHF.

This clonotype was observed many times. The rearrangement links TRBV3-1 to TRBJ2-5, with 8 bases lining up with TRBD1. Germline values: CDR1 LGHDT, CDR2 YNNKEL (reference sequence). The V segment lost 4 bases and the J segment 5 bases; nucleotides outside the gene matches: 9. This CDR3 has 15 residues. As DNA, the CDR3 is TGTGCCAGCAGCCCTCCCCGACAGGGGAGCGAGACCCAGTACTTC. The encoded protein is CASSPPRQGSETQYF.

This clonotype has a count of ten or more. The chain carries TRBV7-9 and TRBJ2-7; D assignment may be TRBD1 or TRBD2 (5 bases each). The CDR3 is 15 amino acids. In germline, CDR1 is SEHNR, CDR2 FQNEAQ (reference sequence). V was clipped by 3 bases and J by 1 base, with 13 bases between them. The CDR3 nucleotides read TGTGCCAGCAGCTTTAGAGGGGTTACTTCCTACGAGCAGTACTTC. Its translation: CASSFRGVTSYEQYF.

At least ten counts were recorded for this clonotype. The V and J genes are TRBV18 and TRBJ1-1, with a weak D call TRBD1 (5 bases). Per germline, CDR1 KGHSH and CDR2 LQKENI. This CDR3 spans 16 amino acids. Trimming took off 0 bases at V and 0 bases at J, with 11 bases between the two ends. CDR3 sequence reads: CASSPPRQYMNTEAFF. The CDR3 nucleotides read TGTGCCAGCTCACCACCCCGACAGTACATGAACACTGAAGCTTTCTTT.

Ten or more counts support this clonotype. The chain recombines TRBV7-2 with TRBJ1-2; D gene uncertain. Germline values: CDR1 SGHTA, CDR2 FQGNSA. V dropped 1 base and J dropped 7 bases, with 10 bases sitting between them. This CDR3 contains 13 residues. The CDR3 sequence: CASSLGELGGYTF. CDR3 sequence (DNA): TGTGCCAGCAGCTTAGGGGAGTTGGGTGGCTACACCTTC.

This clonotype was counted between two and nine times. The rearrangement uses TRBV30 and TRBJ1-5; tentatively, D is TRBD1 (5 bases). The CDR3 is 15 residues long. CDR1 GTSNPN and CDR2 SVGIG come from the germline V gene (reference sequence). The V end lost 5 bases, the J end lost 0 bases, and 14 bases lay between the germline ends. The CDR3 nucleotides read TGTGCCTGGGGTCGAGCGGGGCATAGCAATCAGCCCCAGCATTTT. The encoded protein is CAWGRAGHSNQPQHF.

The chain couples TRBV3-1 to TRBJ1-3, with D possibly TRBD1 on 6 matching bases. The germline V gene has CDR1 LGHDT and CDR2 YNNKEL (reference sequence). This CDR3 has 15 amino acids. Trimming removed 1 base at V and 3 bases at J, with 10 bases between. The CDR3 nucleotides are TGTGCCAGCAGCCAAGGCAGGGGTGTTGGAAACACCATATATTTT. Residues: CASSQGRGVGNTIYF.

This clonotype appeared many times. Here the CDR3 omits its conserved ending phenylalanine or tryptophan, so a read error is the likely source. V and J are TRBV25-1 and TRBJ2-7; D is unresolved. The V end lost 2 bases, the J end lost 0 bases, and 11 bases lay between the germline ends. Per germline, CDR1 MGHDK and CDR2 SYGVNS. The CDR3 runs 15 residues. The CDR3 bases are TGTGCCAGCAGTGAACGAAGCAGGTCCTCCTACGAGCAGTACTCC. It is translated as CASSERSRSSYEQYS.

This clonotype was recorded at least ten times. This chain uses TRBV28 with TRBJ1-5; 7 bases map to TRBD1. The J segment lost 7 bases and the V segment lost 5 bases, leaving 8 bases of the junction unmatched. Per the germline V gene, CDR1 is MDHEN and CDR2 is SYDVKM. The CDR3 has 14 residues. CDR3 loop: CASSPPQGGQPQHF. In DNA form, the CDR3 reads TGTGCCAGCAGTCCTCCTCAGGGGGGGCAGCCCCAGCATTTT.

This clonotype was detected ten times or more. V usage is TRBV15 and J usage is TRBJ1-1, with D possibly TRBD1 on 6 matching bases. CDR3 length: 15 residues. Trimming stripped 1 base from V and 2 bases from J, with 11 bases between. Germline CDR1 LNHNV, CDR2 YYDKDF (reference sequence). The CDR3 protein is CATSRVQGQNTEAFF. The CDR3 DNA reads TGTGCCACCAGCAGAGTCCAGGGACAAAACACTGAAGCTTTCTTT. The entire variable domain, with the rest obtained from reference TRBV15 and TRBJ1-1, is as follows: DAMVIQNPRYQVTQFGKPVTLSCSQTLNHNVMYWYQQKSSQAPKLLFHYYDKDFNNEADTPDNFQSRRPNTSFCFLDIRSPGLGDTAMYLCATSRVQGQNTEAFFGQGTRLTVV.

In its sample, this clonotype was seen many times. The chain has TRBV11-2 and TRBJ2-7; D is perhaps TRBD2 (5 bases). Germline V lookup: CDR1 SGHAT, CDR2 FQNNGV. The CDR3 runs to 12 residues. Trimming stripped 1 base from V and 6 bases from J, with 7 bases between. The CDR3 nucleotides read TGTGCCAGCAGCTTAGGGGAGTTCGAGCAGTACTTC. Encoded protein: CASSLGEFEQYF. The full variable domain, its missing parts supplied by reference TRBV11-2 and TRBJ2-7, is EAGVAQSPRYKIIEKRQSVAFWCNPISGHATLYWYQQILGQGPKLLIQFQNNGVVDDSQLPKDRFSAERLKGVDSTLKIQPAKLEDSAVYLCASSLGEFEQYFGPGTRLTVT.

This clonotype was found a few times. V usage is TRBV12-3 or TRBV12-4 and J usage is TRBJ2-2; D is uncertain. CDR3 size: 18 residues. The ends were cut back, 6 bases at V and 0 bases at J, with 20 bases in the middle. CDR3 sequence reads: CASRTQGQPPSNTGELFF. DNA of the CDR3: TGTGCCAGCAGGACCCAAGGGCAACCACCTTCGAACACCGGGGAGCTGTTTTTT.

This clonotype was seen repeatedly, ten times or more. V is TRBV30 and J is TRBJ2-5; D may correspond to TRBD1 or TRBD2 (5 bases each). V was pared by 2 bases and J by 4 bases, with 8 bases between. This CDR3 spans 12 amino acids. The germline V gene has CDR1 GTSNPN and CDR2 SVGIG (reference sequence). CDR3 sequence reads: CAWSTGRETQYF. CDR3 DNA sequence: TGTGCCTGGAGTACGGGGCGAGAGACCCAGTACTTC.

At least ten counts were recorded for this clonotype. The rearrangement uses TRBV19 and TRBJ1-2; 12 nucleotides match TRBD1. The CDR3 spans 14 residues. Germline assignment: CDR1 LNHDA and CDR2 SQIVND (reference sequence). The trim removed 8 bases at V and 7 bases at J, leaving 8 bases unmatched. The CDR3 bases are TGTGCCAGTCGGACCGGGACAGGGGGCGGTGGCTACACCTTC. It translates to CASRTGTGGGGYTF.

A word on this clonotype: This may arise from a read error, as a much more abundant clone is one base away. The chain joins TRBV3-1 to TRBJ1-1; weak D call: TRBD1 (5 bases). The CDR3 has 15 residues. Germline V CDR1 and CDR2: LGHDT, YNNKEL (reference sequence). The CDR3 DNA is TGTGCCAGCAGCCAAGGGACACGATCGTACACTAAAGCTTTCTTT. Translating it yields CASSQGTRSYTKAFF.

In this sample, this clonotype turned up many times. The rearrangement joins TRBV28 to TRBJ1-1, with D hard to call. This CDR3 contains 14 residues. V was cut by 2 bases and J by 0 bases, with 7 bases left in between. Germline assignment: CDR1 MDHEN and CDR2 SYDVKM. CDR3 sequence: CASSLPVLNTEAFF. Here the CDR3 DNA reads TGTGCCAGCAGTTTACCAGTCTTGAACACTGAAGCTTTCTTT. Combining the CDR3 with reference TRBV28 and TRBJ1-1 gives the whole variable domain DVKVTQSSRYLVKRTGEKVFLECVQDMDHENMFWYRQDPGLGLRLIYFSYDVKMKEKGDIPEGYSVSREKKERFSLILESASTNQTSMYLCASSLPVLNTEAFFGQGTRLTVV.

Comment on this clonotype: A clone one base away is much larger, so this may be a read error. V is TRBV29-1 and J is TRBJ2-4; D gene ambiguous. Germline CDR1 and CDR2: SQVTM and ANQGSEA. The CDR3 is 13 residues long. CDR3: CSVKGQAKNIKYF. CDR3 coding DNA: TGCAGCGTTAAAGGGCAGGCCAAAAACATTAAGTACTTC.

Of note for this clonotype: A junction end diverges from the germline sequence, so it may reflect a read error. The chain links TRBV28 to TRBJ2-5; possible D gene TRBD1, 5 bases. The CDR3 extends over 16 amino acids. Germline V gene lookup returns CDR1 MDHEN and CDR2 SYDVKM. As DNA, the CDR3 is TGTGCCAGCAGTTTATTCGCCAGATTGGGGCTGGAGACCAAGTACTTC. Protein product: CASSLFARLGLETKYF.

This clonotype was recorded at least ten times. This sequence joins TRBV6-2 or TRBV6-3 and TRBJ1-5; no reliable D call. Germline V gives CDR1 MNHEY, CDR2 SVGEGT. This CDR3 has 18 residues. The V and J ends lost 0 bases and 0 bases respectively, with 15 bases between them. The CDR3 DNA reads as TGTGCCAGCAGTTACTCTTCTAGACACCTTTATAGCAATCAGCCCCAGCATTTT. Residues: CASSYSSRHLYSNQPQHF.

At least ten counts were recorded for this clonotype. The rearrangement links TRBV6-1 to TRBJ1-2; TRBD1 matches 9 bases. CDR3 length equals 16 residues. Per germline, CDR1 MNHNS and CDR2 SASEGT. Losses at the gene ends were 6 bases for V and 8 bases for J; bases not matched to a gene: 16. The CDR3 coding sequence is TGTGCCAGCAGCCTTTTCCCCACAGGGGGCATACGGGGCTACACCTTC. Its protein is CASSLFPTGGIRGYTF.

At least ten counts were recorded for this clonotype. The chain couples TRBV25-1 to TRBJ2-7; 8 bases are a match to TRBD1. This CDR3 region has 15 residues. V lost 3 bases and J lost 4; bases outside the gene matches: 8. The germline V gene encodes CDR1 MGHDK and CDR2 SYGVNS. The CDR3 sequence: CASSDGGRGRYEQYF. The CDR3 DNA follows: TGTGCCAGCAGTGATGGGGGCAGGGGGCGGTACGAGCAGTACTTC.

This clonotype was observed at least ten times. The gene calls are TRBV29-1 and TRBJ2-7; the D gene is possibly TRBD1 (6 bases). V lost 7 bases to trimming and J lost 1 base, with 11 bases between them. The CDR3 has 12 residues. Germline-derived CDR1 and CDR2 are SQVTM and ANQGSEA. The CDR3 reads CSADRWSYEQYF. The CDR3 DNA follows: TGCAGCGCCGACAGGTGGTCCTACGAGCAGTACTTC.

This clonotype was detected many times. This chain connects TRBV10-3 to TRBJ1-6; D ambiguous. V was shortened by 0 bases and J by 8 bases, with 11 bases between the two germline ends. Germline CDR1 is ENHRY and CDR2 is SYGVKD. CDR3 length equals 15 residues. Here the CDR3 reads CAISESAGGDSPLHF. The CDR3 DNA follows: TGTGCCATCAGTGAGTCGGCCGGCGGAGATTCACCCCTCCACTTT.